This TCR beta chain emerged from a study of T cells after yellow fever vaccination. V lost 9 bases, J lost 7 bases, and 18 bases lay in between. The CDR3 contains 13 residues. Germline V gene lookup returns CDR1 MGHRA and CDR2 YSYEKL. This clonotype was seen a few times. Its antigen is undetermined. Broader study findings: A large majority of primary-vaccination clones showed up again after the booster (approximately 95% CD4, 88% CD8).

For TCR, cDNA came from 5'RACE template switching, which added a universal primer site and UMIs. TCRdb reprocessed the 5' RACE reads via MiXCR and lists one record per CDR3 protein. The data contain about 120,000 distinct CDR3 sequences, about 8.4% of them singletons. This receptor was taken from a man between 18 and 29 years old who received the YFV17D yellow fever vaccine. The chain carries TRBV4-1 and TRBJ1-2; D is uncertain. Sample: CD8+ T cells sorted from PBMCs, taken on the day of the yellow fever booster vaccination. DNA of the CDR3: TGCGCCAGTCGCGGACCCGGCGTAACTGGCTACACCTTC. This gives the protein CASRGPGVTGYTF.